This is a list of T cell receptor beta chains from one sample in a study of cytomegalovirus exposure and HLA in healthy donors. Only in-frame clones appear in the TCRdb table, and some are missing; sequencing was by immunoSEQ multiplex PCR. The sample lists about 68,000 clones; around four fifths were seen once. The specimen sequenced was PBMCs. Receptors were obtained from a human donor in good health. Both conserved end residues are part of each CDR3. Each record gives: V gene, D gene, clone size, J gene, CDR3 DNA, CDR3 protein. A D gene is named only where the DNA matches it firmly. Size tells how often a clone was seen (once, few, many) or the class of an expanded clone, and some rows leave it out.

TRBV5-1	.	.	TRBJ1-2	TGCGCCAGCAGCTTGATCCGGGGAGCCCCAAATGGCTACACCTTC	CASSLIRGAPNGYTF
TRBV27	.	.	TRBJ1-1	TGTGCCAGCAGTCCTGAGACAAGACCGAACACTGAAGCTTTCTTT	CASSPETRPNTEAFF
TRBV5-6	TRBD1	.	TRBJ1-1	TGTGCCAGCAGCTTGGGAACCGGGACAGGAAACACTGAAGCTTTCTTT	CASSLGTGTGNTEAFF
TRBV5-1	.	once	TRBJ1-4	TGCGCCAGCAGCTTGATGAGCCACGCAACTAATGAAAAACTGTTTTTT	CASSLMSHATNEKLFF
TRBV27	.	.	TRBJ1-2	TGTCCCCTTATGGAGGGAGATGGCTACACCTTC	CPLMEGDGYTF
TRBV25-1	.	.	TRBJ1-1	TGTGCCAGCAAACCGGCGGGGTCGAACACTGAAGCTTTCTTT	CASKPAGSNTEAFF
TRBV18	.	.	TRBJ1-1	TGTGCCAGCTCACAGACAGGAGACACTGAAGCTTTCTTT	CASSQTGDTEAFF
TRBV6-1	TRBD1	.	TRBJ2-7	TGTGCCAGCAGTGGACCCCTGAGACAGGGAAGTACCTACGAGCAGTACTTC	CASSGPLRQGSTYEQYF
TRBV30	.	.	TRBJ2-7	TGTGCCTGGAGTGTAGGCGGGGCCAATTCCTACGAGCAGTACTTC	CAWSVGGANSYEQYF
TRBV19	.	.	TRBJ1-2	TGTGCCAGTAGATGGGACACGGAAGTCTGGGGCTACACCTTC	CASRWDTEVWGYTF
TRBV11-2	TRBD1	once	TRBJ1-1	TGTGCCAGCAGCTTTTGGGACAGCAACACTGAAGCTTTCTTT	CASSFWDSNTEAFF
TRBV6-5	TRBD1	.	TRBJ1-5	TGTGCCAGCAAACAGGGGGCTAGTCAGCCCCAGCATTTT	CASKQGASQPQHF
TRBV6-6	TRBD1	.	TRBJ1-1	TGTGCCAGCAGCCCTAAAATCGGGACAGGGGAGGCTTTCTTT	CASSPKIGTGEAFF
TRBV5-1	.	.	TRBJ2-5	TGCGCCAGCAGCTTGACAGGCGGGGATTTACAAGAGACCCAGTACTTC	CASSLTGGDLQETQYF
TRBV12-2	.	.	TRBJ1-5	TGTGCAAGTCCCAAGCCGGGACAGCCGAACCTAAATAGCAATCAGCCCCAGCATTTT	CASPKPGQPNLNSNQPQHF
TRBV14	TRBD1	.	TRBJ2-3	TGTGCCAGCAGCCAATTACCAGGGTTTGAGCAGGGGGCACACGCAGATACGCAGTATTTT	CASSQLPGFEQGAHADTQYF
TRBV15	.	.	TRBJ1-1	TGTGCCACCAGCAGAGATACGGGTGGGACTGAAGCTTTCTTT	CATSRDTGGTEAFF
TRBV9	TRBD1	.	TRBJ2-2	TGTGCCAGCAGCGCCCTGACACAGGGGGTCGGGGAGCTGTTTTTT	CASSALTQGVGELFF
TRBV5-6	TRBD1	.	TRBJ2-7	TGTGCCAGCAGCTCCTTTCGGACAGGGGGGTGGGAGCAGTACTTC	CASSSFRTGGWEQYF
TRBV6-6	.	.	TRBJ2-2	TGTGCCAGCAGTTACTCGTTCGGCGGGGAGCTGTTTTTT	CASSYSFGGELFF
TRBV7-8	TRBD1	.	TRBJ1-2	TGTGCCAGCAGCTTGGTTGGGGGACAGCCGAACCGAGACTATGGCTACACCTTC	CASSLVGGQPNRDYGYTF
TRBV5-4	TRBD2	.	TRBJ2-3	TGTGCCAGCAGTTATAACCGGGACTACAGGGATACGCAGTATTTT	CASSYNRDYRDTQYF
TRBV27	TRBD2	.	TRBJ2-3	TGTGCCAGCAGACCCAGAACGGGACTAGCTTCCTCCGGTACGCAGTATTTT	CASRPRTGLASSGTQYF
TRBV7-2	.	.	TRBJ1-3	TGTGCCAGCTGCAGGGCTGGAAACACCATATATTTT	CASCRAGNTIYF
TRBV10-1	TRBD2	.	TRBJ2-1	TGCGCCAGCAGTGAGTCGCGGGAGTATGAGCAGTTCTTC	CASSESREYEQFF
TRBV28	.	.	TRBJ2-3	TGTGCCAGCCACCAACCAGGGTTAGATACGCAGTATTTT	CASHQPGLDTQYF
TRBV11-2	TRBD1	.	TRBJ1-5	TGTGCCAGCAGCACCCTCGGGACAGGGGAAGTTGGCAATCAGCCCCAGCATTTT	CASSTLGTGEVGNQPQHF
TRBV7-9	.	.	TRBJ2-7	TGTGCCAGCAGCTTGGACTTCTACGAGCAGTACTTC	CASSLDFYEQYF
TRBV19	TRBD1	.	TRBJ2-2	TGTGCCAGTAGTGCCCCGGGACAGCTCAACACCGGGGAGCTGTTTTTT	CASSAPGQLNTGELFF
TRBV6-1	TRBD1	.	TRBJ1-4	TGTGCCAGCAGTGAAAACAGGGGCGTGGGTGAAAAACTGTTTTTT	CASSENRGVGEKLFF
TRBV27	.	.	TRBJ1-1	TGTGCCAGCAGTTTATGGGCCACGAACACTGAAGCTTTCTTT	CASSLWATNTEAFF